The 18 T cell receptor beta chains below come from one sample, sequenced in a study of blood T cell repertoires in COVID-19. The method was immunoSEQ multiplex PCR; TCRdb's version includes in-frame clones alone and lacks a portion of them. The data hold a few hundred thousand clones, with 89% observed a single time. The material sequenced was peripheral blood. Source of these receptors: a man aged 50 to 60 with acute or convalescent COVID-19.

The gene calls are TRBV7-3 and TRBJ1-2; no clear D. Germline V gene sequence: CDR1 SGHTA, CDR2 FQGTGA. Trimming removed 5 bases from V and 2 bases from J, with 9 bases in between. The CDR3 loop spans 13 amino acids. The CDR3 bases are TGTGCCAGCAGCCCCGACACCAACTATGGCTACACCTTC. This translates into CASSPDTNYGYTF.

J is TRBJ1-5 and V is TRBV28; D is undetermined. This CDR3 contains 14 residues. V lost 5 bases, J lost 2 bases, and 10 bases lay in between. The germline gives CDR1 MDHEN, CDR2 SYDVKM. The CDR3 coding sequence is TGTGCCAGCAGTCCAACAAATGGCAATCAGCCCCAGCATTTT. It specifies CASSPTNGNQPQHF.

The chain recombines TRBV5-4 with TRBJ1-1; 7 bases line up with TRBD1. V trimming: 4 bases; J trimming: 4 bases; junction bases outside the gene matches: 13. This CDR3 is built from 16 residues. Germline CDR1 and CDR2: SGHNT and YYREEE (reference sequence). CDR3 sequence: CASSPIRQGSATEAFF. The CDR3 nucleotides are TGTGCCAGCAGCCCTATACGACAGGGTAGTGCCACTGAAGCTTTCTTT.

This clone is a singleton in its sample. This chain uses TRBV5-1 with TRBJ2-1; D might be TRBD1 (6 bases). Looked up from germline, CDR1 is SGHRS and CDR2 is YFSETQ. The CDR3 is made up of 15 amino acids. Trimming shortened V by 4 bases and J by 10 bases, and 21 bases separated the two germline ends. DNA for the CDR3: TGCGCCAGCAGCCCTTATGTTAACAGGGAGAGCGAGCAGTTCTTC. Protein product: CASSPYVNRESEQFF.

The chain links TRBV7-2 to TRBJ2-7, with 7 positions matching TRBD2. J lost 3 bases, V lost 3 bases, and 11 bases had no gene match. CDR1 is SGHTA, CDR2 FQGNSA, per germline. The CDR3 has 16 residues. CDR3 nucleotide sequence: TGTGCCAGCAGCTTTGGGGGGGATTTGACCTACTACGAGCAGTACTTC. This gives the protein CASSFGGDLTYYEQYF.

The chain has TRBV6-6 and TRBJ1-1; D is unclear. V lost 8 bases to trimming and J lost 1 base, with 14 bases between them. Germline V CDR1 and CDR2: MNHNY, SVGAGI (reference sequence). This CDR3 spans 14 amino acids. DNA of the CDR3: TGTGCCAGCGTTTTACAGCTAAAGAACACTGAAGCTTTCTTT. Amino acids: CASVLQLKNTEAFF.

The V gene is TRBV27, the J gene TRBJ2-2; D might be TRBD1 (5 bases). V was cut by 2 bases and J by 7 bases, with 8 bases left in between. CDR3 length: 13 amino acids. Germline CDR1 and CDR2: MNHEY and SMNVEV (reference sequence). Here the CDR3 DNA reads TGTGCCAGCAGTTTACAGGGAATCGGGGAGCTGTTTTTT. Protein sequence: CASSLQGIGELFF.

The V and J genes are TRBV19 and TRBJ1-2; possible D gene TRBD1, 5 bases. V lost 5 bases, J lost 5 bases, and 18 bases lay in between. CDR1 is LNHDA, CDR2 SQIVND, per germline (reference sequence). The CDR3 is 15 amino acids. CDR3 loop: CASSSLGAGGYGYTF. The CDR3 region has the DNA TGTGCCAGTAGTTCCCTTGGGGCCGGCGGATATGGCTACACCTTC.

The chain is built from TRBV28 and TRBJ1-1, with D possibly being TRBD1 (5 bases). From germline, CDR1 is MDHEN and CDR2 SYDVKM. V lost 3 bases, J lost 0 bases, and 14 bases lay in between. The CDR3 consists of 16 residues. Here the CDR3 DNA reads TGTGCCAGCAGTTTCTCCAGGGACTGGATGAACACTGAAGCTTTCTTT. Translated, it gives CASSFSRDWMNTEAFF.

The chain has TRBV28 and TRBJ2-7, with 11 bases that match TRBD1. Germline CDR1 is MDHEN and CDR2 is SYDVKM. This CDR3 comprises 15 residues. V shed 6 bases and J 5 bases; nucleotides not matched to a gene: 9. Here the CDR3 DNA reads TGTGCCAGCAGCAGAGGGACAGGGGGTATCAACGAGCAGTACTTC. Its translation: CASSRGTGGINEQYF. The full variable domain, with the rest looked up from reference TRBV28 and TRBJ2-7, is DVKVTQSSRYLVKRTGEKVFLECVQDMDHENMFWYRQDPGLGLRLIYFSYDVKMKEKGDIPEGYSVSREKKERFSLILESASTNQTSMYLCASSRGTGGINEQYFGPGTRLTVT.

CDR3 DNA sequence: TGTGCCAGAAGCCTACCGACAGGGGGTAATCAGCCCCAGCATTTT. Protein: CARSLPTGGNQPQHF. The chain combines TRBV5-3 with TRBJ1-5; TRBD1 matches at 9 bases. TRBV5-3 is reported as an ORF; its role is uncertain. V lost 4 bases to trimming and J lost 4 bases; unmatched junction nucleotides: 6. This CDR3 region has 15 residues.

This chain uses TRBV11-1 with TRBJ2-3; D possibly corresponds to TRBD2 (5 bases). V was shortened by 5 bases and J by 2 bases, with 14 bases between the two germline ends. Germline loops: CDR1 SGHAT, CDR2 FQDESV (reference sequence). The CDR3 runs 15 residues. CDR3 sequence: CASSPPGVLTDTQYF. CDR3 coding DNA: TGTGCCAGCAGCCCCCCCGGGGTACTCACAGATACGCAGTATTTT.

The chain combines TRBV18 with TRBJ1-5, with D hard to call. The ends were cut back, 2 bases at V and 4 bases at J, with 12 bases in the middle. The CDR3 extends over 15 amino acids. The germline V gene encodes CDR1 KGHSH and CDR2 LQKENI. The DNA of the CDR3 is TGTGCCAGCTCACCAGAAGGTGGGCTAAATCAGCCCCAGCATTTT. Translation gives CASSPEGGLNQPQHF. Together with reference TRBV18 and TRBJ1-5, the CDR3 gives the full variable domain: NAGVMQNPRHLVRRRGQEARLRCSPMKGHSHVYWYRQLPEEGLKFMVYLQKENIIDESGMPKERFSAEFPKEGPSILRIQQVVRGDSAAYFCASSPEGGLNQPQHFGDGTRLSIL.

This chain joins TRBV6-5 and TRBJ1-3, with D unclear. V shed 2 bases and J shed 0 bases, with 8 bases lying between them. Germline values: CDR1 MNHEY, CDR2 SVGAGI. The CDR3 spans 15 residues. The CDR3 is CASSYARSSGNTIYF. The CDR3 nucleotides read TGTGCCAGCAGTTACGCGAGGAGCTCTGGAAACACCATATATTTT.

The genes are TRBV6-5 and TRBJ2-2; D is unclear. Deletions cut 0 bases from V and 4 bases from J, with 6 bases between. CDR3 length: 14 amino acids. Germline assignment: CDR1 MNHEY and CDR2 SVGAGI. The CDR3 DNA reads TGTGCCAGCAGTTACTCGCGGAGCACCGGGGAGCTGTTTTTT. Its protein is CASSYSRSTGELFF.

This chain uses TRBV6-5 with TRBJ1-2; D is ambiguous. The V gene lost 2 bases and the J gene lost 4 bases, with 8 bases spanning the gap. Per germline, CDR1 MNHEY and CDR2 SVGAGI. The CDR3 is 13 amino acids. The CDR3 DNA sequence: TGTGCCAGCAGTTACAGGGAGGGCTATGGCTACACCTTC. Its protein product is CASSYREGYGYTF.

The chain couples TRBV6-1 to TRBJ1-2; 7 bases map to TRBD1. J was trimmed by 8 bases and V by 4 bases; bases with no gene match: 25. Germline CDR1 is MNHNS and CDR2 is SASEGT. The CDR3 extends over 19 amino acids. CDR3 loop: CASSAQKGPGTVLKEGYTF. The CDR3 region has the DNA TGTGCCAGCAGTGCCCAAAAGGGTCCCGGGACAGTCCTAAAGGAGGGCTACACCTTC.

The V call is TRBV5-1, the J call TRBJ1-5; D remains unclear. CDR1 and CDR2 (germline): SGHRS, YFSETQ. Trimming stripped 4 bases from V and 5 bases from J, with 13 bases between. This CDR3 comprises 14 residues. DNA for the CDR3: TGCGCCAGCAGCCTGGACGGTAGAGATCAGCCCCAGCATTTT. This gives the protein CASSLDGRDQPQHF.